These 29 T cell receptor beta chains originate from one sample sequenced in a study of metastatic and nonmetastatic thyroid tumors. TCRdb ran MiXCR on the PCR reads. The profile covers about 21,000 clones, with approximately 22% appearing a single time and more than 9% taken by the ten largest. Nobody among the patients had been given any treatment before thyroid surgery. The sample taken for sequencing was tumor tissue. The receptors originated from a male donor with papillary thyroid cancer or a benign thyroid nodule (not recorded which). Some clones in this sample may be carry-over from other donors' samples.

The sample holds many counts of this clone. The V and J genes are TRBV9 and TRBJ1-4, with D unresolved. CDR1 and CDR2 (germline): SGDLS, YYNGEE. The CDR3 consists of 15 residues. V lost 2 bases to trimming and J lost 4 bases, with 12 bases between them. DNA of the CDR3: TGTGCCAGCAGCGTCCAGGCTCGGATTAATGAAAAACTGTTTTTT. Translating gives CASSVQARINEKLFF.

The chain has TRBV7-2 and TRBJ2-3; no reliable D call. This CDR3 contains 12 residues. V was cut by 5 bases and J by 5 bases, with 8 bases left in between. Germline V gene sequence: CDR1 SGHTA, CDR2 FQGNSA. CDR3 sequence: CASSPRLDTQYF. As DNA, the CDR3 is TGTGCCAGCAGCCCACGGCTAGATACGCAGTATTTT.

The chain carries TRBV2 and TRBJ2-7; 11 bases fit TRBD2. The V and J ends lost 4 bases and 5 bases, in that order; junction bases with no gene match: 10. The CDR3 is 16 amino acids. Per germline, CDR1 SNHLY and CDR2 FYNNEI. CDR3 loop: CASSGGTSGGRDEQYF. In DNA, the CDR3 is TGTGCCAGCAGTGGGGGCACTAGCGGGGGTCGGGACGAGCAGTACTTC. Using reference TRBV2 and TRBJ2-7 for the parts outside the CDR3, the full variable domain is EPEVTQTPSHQVTQMGQEVILRCVPISNHLYFYWYRQILGQKVEFLVSFYNNEISEKSEIFDDQFSVERPDGSNFTLKIRSTKLEDSAMYFCASSGGTSGGRDEQYFGPGTRLTVT.

This clone occurred a few times. A read error is possible here, since a much larger clone lies one base away. CDR3 nucleotide sequence: TGTGCCAGCGCCCGTAGCGGGTGCACAGATACGCAGTATTTT. Translation: CASARSGCTDTQYF. The chain combines TRBV6-1 with TRBJ2-3; 7 positions match TRBD2. CDR1 is MNHNS and CDR2 is SASEGT in the germline V gene. V shed 8 bases, J shed 1 base, and the junction held 6 bases outside the gene matches. The CDR3 contains 14 residues.

This clone is medium-sized by share. The chain employs TRBV12-3 or TRBV12-4 and TRBJ2-2; D is unresolved. Trimming shortened V by 6 bases and J by 4 bases, and 12 bases separated the two germline ends. The CDR3 spans 14 residues. The CDR3 DNA sequence: TGTGCCAGCAGGTTTTGGGGTTCCACCGGGGAGCTGTTTTTT. Amino acid sequence: CASRFWGSTGELFF.

Ten or more counts support this clone. The chain uses TRBV11-3 and TRBJ2-7; perhaps TRBD2 as D (6 bases). Between the trimmed V and J ends, which lost 5 bases and 1 base, there was a span of 15 bases. The CDR3 loop spans 15 amino acids. Germline CDR1 and CDR2: SGHNT and YENEEA. CDR3 nucleotide sequence: TGTGCCAGCAGCCCGAGGGGACGGGGGTCCTACGAGCAGTACTTC. The encoded protein is CASSPRGRGSYEQYF.

This clone was recorded at least ten times. The rearrangement links TRBV2 to TRBJ2-1; possibly TRBD2 for D (5 bases). Trimming removed 6 bases at V and 7 bases at J, with 13 bases between. The germline V gene has CDR1 SNHLY and CDR2 FYNNEI. The CDR3 consists of 13 residues. CDR3 bases: TGTGCCAGCAGGTCTACTAGAGGGAATGAGCAGTTCTTC. This codes for CASRSTRGNEQFF. The entire variable domain, with the rest obtained from reference TRBV2 and TRBJ2-1, is as follows: EPEVTQTPSHQVTQMGQEVILRCVPISNHLYFYWYRQILGQKVEFLVSFYNNEISEKSEIFDDQFSVERPDGSNFTLKIRSTKLEDSAMYFCASRSTRGNEQFFGPGTRLTVL.

A remark on this clone: One end of the junction does not line up with germline, which may come from a read error. The chain links TRBV18 to TRBJ2-3; 12 nucleotides line up with TRBD2. The CDR3 spans 15 residues. Per germline, CDR1 KGHSH and CDR2 LQKENI. The CDR3 DNA is TGTGCCACCTCACCCCCTAGCGGGAGGGCAGATACGCAGTCTTTT. Amino acids: CATSPPSGRADTQSF.

Details on this clone: At one boundary the junction diverges from the germline segment, which might be a read error. The chain joins TRBV7-2 to TRBJ1-1; D may be TRBD1 (5 bases). This CDR3 contains 13 residues. The germline V gene has CDR1 SGHTA and CDR2 FQGNSA. CDR3 region: CACSLAATVLDFF. CDR3 in DNA: TGTGCCTGCAGCTTAGCGGCGACAGTGCTGGATTTCTTT.

In this sample, this clone turned up many times. This CDR3 is also generated by other DNA sequences in the sample. The chain recombines TRBV3-1 with TRBJ1-5; D not resolved. Between the trimmed V and J ends, which lost 4 bases and 0 bases, there was a span of 7 bases. Germline CDR1 and CDR2: LGHDT and YNNKEL (reference sequence). There are 14 residues in the CDR3. CDR3 nucleotide sequence: TGTGCCAGCAGCCTCCGGGGTAGCAATCAGCCCCAGCATTTT. Its translation is CASSLRGSNQPQHF.

By sample share, this clone is medium-sized. The chain uses TRBV6-1 and TRBJ2-1, with 7 bases identical to TRBD2. This CDR3 region has 14 residues. Germline V gives CDR1 MNHNS, CDR2 SASEGT. J was trimmed by 6 bases and V by 2 bases; bases with no gene match: 4. The CDR3 protein is CASSEWAGVNEQFF. CDR3 bases: TGTGCCAGCAGTGAATGGGCGGGAGTCAATGAGCAGTTCTTC.

Of note for this clone: A read error is possible here, since a much larger clone lies one base away. The chain has TRBV25-1 and TRBJ2-2; 8 bases match TRBD1. The CDR3 spans 15 residues. Germline lookup yields CDR1 MGHDK and CDR2 SYGVNS. The junction had 7 bases not matched to a gene; V was cut back by 1 base and J by 9 bases. Written as DNA, the CDR3 is TGTGCCAGCAGTGAATCGAAACCAGGGGGCCGGGAGCTGTTTTTT. It yields the protein CASSESKPGGRELFF.

In its sample, this clone was seen many times. The chain has TRBV7-9 and TRBJ1-6, with TRBD1 matching over 7 bases. Per germline, CDR1 SEHNR and CDR2 FQNEAQ (reference sequence). The trim removed 5 bases at V and 11 bases at J, leaving 6 bases unmatched. The CDR3 is 13 amino acids. DNA for the CDR3: TGTGCCAGCAGCCCTACAGGGGAAACACCCCTCCACTTT. Amino acid sequence: CASSPTGETPLHF. The whole variable domain, filled in from reference TRBV7-9 and TRBJ1-6, reads DTGVSQNPRHKITKRGQNVTFRCDPISEHNRLYWYRQTLGQGPEFLTYFQNEAQLEKSRLLSDRFSAERPKGSFSTLEIQRTEQGDSAMYLCASSPTGETPLHFGNGTRLTVT.

With regard to this clone: One end of the junction is discordant with germline, which a read error may explain. DNA of the CDR3: TGTGGCAGCAGTCGTAGGTCTGGTTCTAGGACAGATAAGCAGTATTTT. This sequence encodes CGSSRRSGSRTDKQYF. The chain joins TRBV12-3 or TRBV12-4 to TRBJ2-3; D possibly corresponds to TRBD1 (6 bases). The CDR3 has 16 residues.

This chain joins TRBV7-3 and TRBJ2-1; TRBD1 matches 9 bases. Germline V lookup: CDR1 SGHTA, CDR2 FQGTGA. This CDR3 spans 15 amino acids. With V trimmed by 5 bases and J by 0 bases, 2 bases remained unmatched. CDR3 residues: CASSGGQGSYNEQFF. CDR3 DNA sequence: TGTGCCAGCAGCGGGGGACAGGGCTCCTACAATGAGCAGTTCTTC.

This clone has a count of ten or more. Just one base apart from a much larger clone, this may be a read error. The CDR3 sequence is CASGRTRKYEQYF. CDR3 sequence (DNA): TGTGCCAGCGGCCGGACTAGAAAATACGAGCAGTACTTC. J is TRBJ2-7 and V is TRBV5-8; 7 bases map to TRBD2. Germline V gene data show CDR1 as SGHTS and CDR2 as YDEGEE. This CDR3 has 13 amino acids. With V trimmed by 7 bases and J by 4 bases, 8 bases remained unmatched.

The rearrangement joins TRBV30 to TRBJ1-6; no definite D call. The CDR3 consists of 14 residues. Germline CDR1 GTSNPN, CDR2 SVGIG (reference sequence). This chain's CDR3 is CAANDGQLNSPLHF. As DNA, the CDR3 is TGTGCTGCCAACGATGGGCAGTTGAATTCACCCCTCCACTTT.

This clone was counted only a few times. The chain links TRBV19 to TRBJ2-3, with D possibly called TRBD1 or TRBD2 (6 bases each). Germline CDR1 LNHDA, CDR2 SQIVND (reference sequence). This CDR3 region has 17 residues. Deletions cut 4 bases from V and 0 bases from J, with 17 bases between. The CDR3 reads CASSRGALSYSTDTQYF. The CDR3, as DNA: TGTGCCAGTAGTAGGGGGGCCCTCAGCTATAGCACAGATACGCAGTATTTT.

This clone was counted only a few times. V usage is TRBV6-6 and J usage is TRBJ2-3; tentatively, D is TRBD2 (6 bases). Deletions cut 2 bases from V and 2 bases from J, with 20 bases between. Germline loops: CDR1 MNHNY, CDR2 SVGAGI (reference sequence). The CDR3 is 18 amino acids. The DNA of the CDR3 is TGTGCCAGCAGTTACGTTGTTCCGACGGGAGCGATCACAGATACGCAGTATTTT. Translated: CASSYVVPTGAITDTQYF.

This clone has just one count. This sequence joins TRBV7-2 and TRBJ1-2; 11 positions match TRBD1. This CDR3 is 15 amino acids long. V trimming: 5 bases; J trimming: 8 bases; junction bases outside the gene matches: 10. Germline V gene lookup returns CDR1 SGHTA and CDR2 FQGNSA. CDR3 loop: CASSKGQGALEGYTF. The CDR3 coding sequence is TGTGCCAGCAGCAAAGGACAGGGGGCGTTAGAAGGCTACACCTTC.

This clone has a count of ten or more. The chain combines TRBV5-1 with TRBJ2-7; D may be TRBD1 or TRBD2 (6 bases each). The CDR3 is 15 residues long. Trimming cost V 4 bases and J 0 bases, with 14 bases left between them. Looked up from germline, CDR1 is SGHRS and CDR2 is YFSETQ. CDR3 sequence reads: CASSEGDLTSYEQYF. The CDR3 DNA is TGCGCCAGCAGCGAGGGGGACTTGACCTCCTACGAGCAGTACTTC.

The sample holds many counts of this clone. This sequence joins TRBV3-1 and TRBJ2-1; 10 nucleotides align to TRBD2. The germline V gene has CDR1 LGHDT and CDR2 YNNKEL (reference sequence). The CDR3 spans 16 residues. The ends lost 4 bases at V and 7 bases at J; junction bases unmatched: 10. CDR3 sequence: CASSRLAGGSRNEQFF. The CDR3 DNA follows: TGTGCCAGCAGCCGATTAGCGGGAGGTAGTAGGAATGAGCAGTTCTTC.

There are many counts of this clone. A much more abundant neighbour one base away suggests this may be a read error. The same CDR3 is also encoded by other DNA sequences in this sample. V usage is TRBV2 and J usage is TRBJ1-2; a possible D gene is TRBD1 (5 bases). Trimming took 5 bases from V and 2 from J, leaving 12 bases between them. The CDR3 contains 14 residues. The germline gives CDR1 SNHLY, CDR2 FYNNEI. CDR3 sequence reads: CASSRGQGNYGYTF. CDR3 nucleotides: TGTGCCAGCAGTAGAGGACAAGGCAACTATGGCTACACCTTC.

This chain joins TRBV19 and TRBJ2-7; D gene unclear. The CDR3 sequence is 12 residues long. CDR1 LNHDA and CDR2 SQIVND come from the germline V gene (reference sequence). V gave up 2 bases and J gave up 3 bases, with 5 bases separating them. CDR3 sequence: CASSILDYEQYF. The CDR3 DNA sequence: TGTGCCAGTAGTATACTCGACTACGAGCAGTACTTC. Complete variable domain (other parts from reference TRBV19 and TRBJ2-7): DGGITQSPKYLFRKEGQNVTLSCEQNLNHDAMYWYRQDPGQGLRLIYYSQIVNDFQKGDIAEGYSVSREKKESFPLTVTSAQKNPTAFYLCASSILDYEQYFGPGTRLTVT.

This clone was detected ten times or more. The V gene is TRBV19, the J gene TRBJ2-4, with D tentatively TRBD2 (5 bases). The CDR3 length is 15 residues. Germline CDR1 reads LNHDA; CDR2 reads SQIVND (reference sequence). V was clipped by 3 bases and J by 5 bases, with 14 bases between them. This CDR3 reads CASSMGAFYQNIQYF. Here the CDR3 DNA reads TGTGCCAGTAGTATGGGAGCGTTCTATCAAAACATTCAGTACTTC.

In regard to this clone: At one end the junction does not follow the germline gene, possibly because of a read error. This rearrangement joins TRBV12-3 or TRBV12-4 to TRBJ2-1; maybe TRBD1 (6 bases). The CDR3 spans 15 residues. CDR3 coding DNA: TGTGCCAGCAACCTTGGACAGCTCTGGAACAAGGAGCAGTTCTTC. Translation: CASNLGQLWNKEQFF.

In this sample, this clone is medium-sized. The chain recombines TRBV28 with TRBJ1-2; a possible D gene is TRBD1 (5 bases). Trimming removed 2 bases from V and 1 base from J, with 11 bases in between. The length of the CDR3 is 15 residues. CDR1 is MDHEN and CDR2 is SYDVKM in the germline V gene. This CDR3 reads CASSLRAGGNYGYTF. DNA of the CDR3: TGTGCCAGCAGTTTAAGGGCTGGGGGTAACTATGGCTACACCTTC.

This clone came up a few times. The chain combines TRBV15 with TRBJ2-7, with D possibly being TRBD1 (6 bases). V gave up 0 bases and J gave up 4 bases, with 7 bases separating them. The CDR3 length is 13 residues. The germline gives CDR1 LNHNV, CDR2 YYDKDF (reference sequence). The CDR3 region is CATSRDGQYEQYF. The CDR3 bases are TGTGCCACCAGCAGAGATGGACAGTACGAGCAGTACTTC.

This clone was counted many times. This chain connects TRBV5-5 to TRBJ2-7; 7 bases are a match to TRBD2. The CDR3 covers 15 residues. Germline lookup yields CDR1 SGHKS and CDR2 YYEKEE (reference sequence). Trimming cost V 0 bases and J 2 bases; bases outside gene matches: 5. CDR3 loop: CASSLASGHPYEQYF. The CDR3, as DNA: TGTGCCAGCAGCTTGGCTAGCGGACACCCCTACGAGCAGTACTTC.